The clone carrying this T cell receptor beta chain was detected many times. Its antigen is not identified. Hyperthyroidism, newly diagnosed and lasting under 2 months, affected patients aged 18 to 65. It was uncontrolled infection, other autoimmune disease, pregnancy or lactation that excluded patients. The authors took PBMCs from 9.5 to 10 ml fresh peripheral blood. CDR1 is SNHLY and CDR2 is FYNNEI in the germline V gene. V trimming: 3 bases; J trimming: 9 bases; junction bases outside the gene matches: 9. This CDR3 region has 16 residues. The sample originates from a study of T cells in Graves' hyperthyroidism and ophthalmopathy. General study results and limits: Blood samples included most of the expanded thyroid clonotypes exceeding 0.001.

Amplified TCR beta CDR3 regions derived from RNA transcripts. Using the HTBI primer set, a first-round RT-PCR was run on the TCR CDR3. TCRdb called the multiplex PCR reads again in MiXCR, with one record for every CDR3 protein. The sample contains 600,000 to 850,000 distinct CDR3 sequences, under 20% of which appear only once. Input material: blood. This chain joins TRBV2 and TRBJ2-1, with 12 bases aligning to TRBD2. This receptor was identified in a woman between 45 and 60 years old with Graves' hyperthyroidism that later progressed to Graves' ophthalmopathy. The CDR3 DNA reads as TGTGCCAGCAGTGATGCTAGCGGGGGGGTCTCCATTGAGCAGTTCTTC. Translation: CASSDASGGVSIEQFF. Based on the CDR3 plus reference TRBV2 and TRBJ2-1, the full variable domain is EPEVTQTPSHQVTQMGQEVILRCVPISNHLYFYWYRQILGQKVEFLVSFYNNEISEKSEIFDDQFSVERPDGSNFTLKIRSTKLEDSAMYFCASSDASGGVSIEQFFGPGTRLTVL.